These T cell receptor beta chains were read from a single sample in a study of graft-versus-host responses after intestinal transplantation. Only in-frame clones appear in the TCRdb table, and some are missing; sequencing was by immunoSEQ multiplex PCR. The repertoire holds more than 55,000 clones, with 70% to 90% as singletons. The material sequenced was PBMCs, taken 26 days after transplant. These receptors were taken from a human patient who received an intestinal transplant, so some T cells may come from the graft donor. CDR3s include the opening cysteine and the closing phenylalanine or tryptophan. D genes are given only for firm matches. Clone size appears in some rows only: once, few, many, or a class for an expanded clone.

size,V,J,D,length,CDR3,DNA
-,TRBV7-9,TRBJ1-2,-,13,CASSFQDNYGYTF,TGTGCCAGCAGCTTCCAGGATAACTATGGCTACACCTTC
-,TRBV5-1,TRBJ1-2,TRBD1,17,CASSLVGGPLRNYGYTF,TGCGCCAGCAGCTTGGTAGGGGGCCCCCTGAGAAACTATGGCTACACCTTC
once,TRBV27,TRBJ2-2,TRBD2,16,CASSLLVAGHTGELFF,TGTGCCAGCAGTTTACTCGTAGCGGGGCACACCGGGGAGCTGTTTTTT
-,TRBV27,TRBJ2-1,-,13,CASSPETDNEQFF,TGTGCCAGCAGTCCGGAGACAGACAATGAGCAGTTCTTC
few,TRBV4-1,TRBJ2-7,TRBD1,17,CASSQNTEWTGVHEQYF,TGCGCCAGCAGCCAAAATACCGAATGGACAGGGGTCCACGAGCAGTACTTC
few,TRBV6-5,TRBJ1-2,-,12,CASSYQGTGYTF,TGTGCCAGCAGTTACCAGGGGACTGGCTACACCTTC
-,TRBV6-1,TRBJ1-4,-,15,CASSEAGATNEKLFF,TGTGCCAGCAGTGAAGCAGGAGCAACTAATGAAAAACTGTTTTTT
-,TRBV4-1,TRBJ1-5,-,16,CASSPIAGAPNQPQHF,TGCGCCAGCAGCCCGATCGCAGGGGCCCCCAATCAGCCCCAGCATTTT
-,TRBV5-1,TRBJ1-4,TRBD1,15,CASRTTGSPNEKLFF,TGCGCCAGCAGGACGACAGGGTCACCTAATGAAAAACTGTTTTTT
-,TRBV2,TRBJ2-5,TRBD2,15,CASSDEASGRETQYF,TGTGCCAGCAGTGATGAAGCTAGCGGGAGAGAGACCCAGTACTTC
-,TRBV28,TRBJ1-5,TRBD1,16,CASSSIPGQGFQPQHF,TGTGCCAGCAGTTCCATACCGGGACAGGGATTTCAGCCCCAGCATTTT
-,TRBV5-4,TRBJ2-1,-,14,CASSLGAGWNEQFF,TGTGCCAGCAGCCTGGGGGCAGGATGGAATGAGCAGTTCTTC
-,TRBV6-5,TRBJ2-7,-,15,CASSLGGSFVYEQYF,TGTGCCAGCAGCCTGGGGGGTTCCTTTGTCTACGAGCAGTACTTC
-,TRBV27,TRBJ2-1,-,13,CASSLSGVVEQFF,TGTGCCAGCAGTTTATCTGGAGTTGTTGAGCAGTTCTTC
-,TRBV6-5,TRBJ2-7,TRBD1,13,CASLPGQGTRGYF,TGTGCCAGTCTCCCGGGACAGGGGACGCGGGGGTACTTC
-,TRBV27,TRBJ2-7,TRBD1,17,CASSLAPPGQGAYEQYF,TGTGCCAGCAGTTTAGCACCCCCGGGACAGGGGGCCTACGAGCAGTACTTC
-,TRBV27,TRBJ1-1,-,13,CASSLADDNEAFF,TGTGCCAGCAGTTTGGCAGACGACAACGAAGCTTTCTTT
-,TRBV4-1,TRBJ2-1,-,16,CASSQDRDFAYNEQFF,TGCGCCAGCAGCCAAGATCGAGACTTTGCCTACAATGAGCAGTTCTTC
-,TRBV6-6,TRBJ1-1,-,13,CASSYSPRTEAFF,TGTGCCAGCAGTTACTCGCCAAGGACAGAAGCTTTCTTT
once,TRBV27,TRBJ2-7,-,16,CASSLKWRADDYEQYF,TGTGCCAGCAGTTTGAAGTGGCGGGCGGACGACTACGAGCAGTACTTC
-,TRBV28,TRBJ2-7,-,14,CASTQRQILYEQYF,TGTGCCAGCACCCAGAGACAGATTCTTTACGAGCAGTACTTC
-,TRBV7-6,TRBJ2-5,-,14,CASSLVRGGETQYF,TGTGCCAGCAGCTTAGTCCGGGGAGGAGAGACCCAGTACTTC
-,TRBV29-1,TRBJ1-2,TRBD1,12,CSVRTGADGYTF,TGCAGCGTCAGGACAGGGGCGGATGGCTACACCTTC
-,TRBV6-1,TRBJ2-3,TRBD1,16,CASSEGQGGTIDTQYF,TGTGCCAGCAGTGAGGGACAGGGGGGTACGATAGATACGCAGTATTTT
-,TRBV6-5,TRBJ1-2,-,13,CASSYSALRGYTF,TGTGCCAGCAGTTACTCCGCCCTCAGGGGCTACACCTTC
-,TRBV11-2,TRBJ1-6,-,17,CASSLDSRGLYNSPLHF,TGTGCCAGCAGCTTAGATAGTAGGGGACTGTATAATTCACCCCTCCACTTT
-,TRBV27,TRBJ2-7,TRBD1,14,CASSLQDRTYEQYF,TGTGCCAGCAGTTTACAGGACAGGACTTACGAGCAGTACTTC
-,TRBV9,TRBJ2-2,TRBD2,19,CASSVDGRASGRNTGELFF,TGTGCCAGCAGCGTAGACGGTAGGGCTAGCGGGAGGAACACCGGGGAGCTGTTTTTT
few,TRBV29-1,TRBJ1-2,TRBD1,16,CSVEYWGTGGYYGYTF,TGCAGCGTTGAATACTGGGGGACAGGGGGCTACTATGGCTACACCTTC
few,TRBV28,TRBJ1-2,-,15,CASSLAATGLMGYTF,TGTGCCAGCAGTTTAGCCGCTACAGGTCTAATGGGCTACACCTTC
-,TRBV28,TRBJ1-2,-,13,CATTQGPNYGYTF,TGTGCCACGACACAGGGCCCTAACTATGGCTACACCTTC
-,TRBV5-1,TRBJ1-3,-,15,CASSLGQFSGNTIYF,TGCGCCAGCAGCTTGGGCCAGTTCTCTGGAAACACCATATATTTT
-,TRBV6-5,TRBJ2-5,TRBD1,16,CASSYGGQGKGETQYF,TGTGCCAGCAGTTACGGGGGACAGGGAAAGGGGGAGACCCAGTACTTC
-,TRBV6-5,TRBJ2-1,-,11,CASSRLNEQFF,TGTGCCAGCAGCCGACTGAATGAGCAGTTCTTC
-,TRBV27,TRBJ1-4,-,13,CASRLGGSEKLFF,TGTGCCAGCCGCCTAGGGGGTTCGGAAAAACTGTTTTTT
few,TRBV4-1,TRBJ1-2,TRBD1,15,CASSEYTRDSDGYTF,TGCGCCAGCAGCGAATACACCCGGGACAGCGATGGCTACACCTTC
-,TRBV5-8,TRBJ2-2,-,14,CASSLDRNTGELFF,TGTGCCAGCAGCTTGGACAGGAACACCGGGGAGCTGTTTTTT
-,TRBV2,TRBJ2-3,TRBD2,13,CASMNGGADTQYF,TGTGCCAGCATGAACGGGGGGGCAGATACGCAGTATTTT
once,TRBV18,TRBJ2-1,TRBD2,17,CASSTLVRGGALDEQFF,TGTGCCAGCTCAACCCTGGTCCGCGGGGGGGCCTTAGATGAGCAGTTCTTC
-,TRBV19,TRBJ2-1,-,15,CASSMLLVVHNEQFF,TGTGCCAGTAGTATGTTACTAGTTGTCCACAATGAGCAGTTCTTC
-,TRBV4-1,TRBJ2-2,TRBD2,17,CASSQEARLARTGELFF,TGCGCCAGCAGCCAAGAAGCGCGACTAGCGCGCACCGGGGAGCTGTTTTTT
-,TRBV2,TRBJ1-2,TRBD1,17,CASGGQGAWRVNYGYTF,TGTGCCAGCGGGGGACAGGGGGCTTGGAGAGTTAACTATGGCTACACCTTC
-,TRBV6-5,TRBJ2-1,TRBD2,14,CASWSGGTYNEQFF,TGTGCCAGCTGGAGCGGGGGAACCTACAATGAGCAGTTCTTC
-,TRBV11-2,TRBJ2-5,-,11,CASSIRETQYF,TGTGCCAGCAGTATTCGAGAGACCCAGTACTTC
-,TRBV4-3,TRBJ2-6,-,15,CASAEGAGGANVLTF,TGCGCCAGCGCGGAGGGGGCAGGAGGGGCCAACGTCCTGACTTTC
-,TRBV18,TRBJ2-1,TRBD2,16,CASSPRTSGGDNEQFF,TGTGCCAGCTCACCCAGGACTAGCGGGGGGGACAATGAGCAGTTCTTC
-,TRBV28,TRBJ1-2,TRBD1,13,CASSSGQGGGYTF,TGTGCCAGCAGCTCGGGACAGGGGGGTGGCTACACCTTC
-,TRBV9,TRBJ1-3,TRBD1,19,CASSVEVGQGAGSGNTIYF,TGTGCCAGCAGCGTAGAAGTCGGACAGGGGGCAGGGTCTGGAAACACCATATATTTT
-,TRBV6-4,TRBJ2-1,TRBD1,14,CASSPGTGSNEQFF,TGTGCCAGCAGTCCCGGGACAGGGAGCAATGAGCAGTTCTTC
-,TRBV2,TRBJ2-2,TRBD2,17,CASSGYGLAGVPGELFF,TGTGCCAGCAGTGGCTACGGACTAGCGGGAGTCCCCGGGGAGCTGTTTTTT
-,TRBV2,TRBJ2-7,TRBD1,15,CASSSDRGRRGEQYF,TGTGCCAGCAGCAGCGACAGGGGGCGCCGAGGCGAGCAGTACTTC
once,TRBV19,TRBJ2-5,-,12,CASSGGQETQYF,TGTGCCAGTAGTGGGGGGCAAGAGACCCAGTACTTC
-,TRBV28,TRBJ1-1,-,13,CASSLTGYTEAFF,TGTGCCAGCAGTTTAACGGGTTACACTGAAGCTTTCTTT
-,TRBV9,TRBJ1-6,TRBD1,15,CASSVVGTGDSPLHF,TGTGCCAGCAGCGTAGTGGGGACAGGAGATTCACCCCTCCACTTT
-,TRBV6-5,TRBJ2-2,-,16,CASSYDTRINTGELFF,TGTGCCAGCAGTTACGACACACGAATAAACACCGGGGAGCTGTTTTTT
once,TRBV5-6,TRBJ1-3,-,12,CASSPPSGTIYF,TGTGCCAGCAGCCCCCCTTCAGGCACCATATATTTT
-,TRBV9,TRBJ2-2,TRBD2,16,CASSGGLAGGRGELFF,TGTGCCAGCAGCGGAGGGCTAGCGGGAGGAAGGGGGGAGCTGTTTTTT
-,TRBV19,TRBJ2-3,-,15,CASSILRGSYDTQYF,TGTGCCAGTAGTATATTGAGGGGGTCATACGATACGCAGTATTTT
once,TRBV28,TRBJ1-3,TRBD1,15,CASSLRDRVRNTIYF,TGTGCCAGCAGTTTAAGGGACAGGGTAAGAAACACCATATATTTT
-,TRBV28,TRBJ2-6,TRBD1,21,CASSYKIIRDRVDSGANVLTF,TGTGCCAGCAGCTACAAAATTATCCGGGACAGGGTTGACTCTGGGGCCAACGTCCTGACTTTC